Following are 24 T cell receptor beta chains from one sample sequenced in a study of shared clonotypes between healthy human individuals. Data came from immunoSEQ multiplex PCR; TCRdb stores just in-frame clones and leaves some out. Of over 1.5 million clones in the sample, around 98% were seen once. The sample taken for sequencing was naive CD4+ T cells sorted from blood. Subset of the sample: CD45RA+ positively selected. The receptors originated from a young man in good health.

The V call is TRBV11-2, the J call TRBJ2-7; the D is unclear. This CDR3 is built from 13 residues. Germline V gives CDR1 SGHAT, CDR2 FQNNGV. Trimming took 7 bases from V and 3 from J, leaving 13 bases between them. CDR3 DNA: TGTGCCAGCACCAAAGGAAGGTACTACGAGCAGTACTTC. Residues: CASTKGRYYEQYF.

The chain joins TRBV5-1 to TRBJ1-1; D gene unclear. This CDR3 comprises 14 residues. Germline V gene lookup returns CDR1 SGHRS and CDR2 YFSETQ. Trimming took off 5 bases at V and 1 base at J, with 12 bases between the two ends. The CDR3 region has the DNA TGCGCCAGCAGTGACGGGAATCGGAACACTGAAGCTTTCTTT. Encoded protein: CASSDGNRNTEAFF.

The chain joins TRBV2 to TRBJ2-5; 10 bases fit TRBD1. This CDR3 contains 15 residues. Losses at the gene ends were 5 bases for V and 1 base for J; bases not matched to a gene: 4. Germline V gene sequence: CDR1 SNHLY, CDR2 FYNNEI. Here the CDR3 DNA reads TGTGCCAGCAGTAACGACAGGGGGCCCCAAGAGACCCAGTACTTC. Its protein is CASSNDRGPQETQYF.

With respect to this clone: This same CDR3 is encoded by further DNA sequences in the sample. The CDR3 here is CASSATDYEQYF. CDR3 coding DNA: TGTGCCAGCAGTGCTACCGACTACGAGCAGTACTTC. The rearrangement uses TRBV2 and TRBJ2-7, with D unclear. The V and J ends lost 4 bases and 3 bases respectively, with 7 bases between them. The germline V gene has CDR1 SNHLY and CDR2 FYNNEI. The CDR3 spans 12 residues.

The chain is built from TRBV18 and TRBJ2-2; 9 bases are shared with TRBD2. The CDR3 is 17 residues long. V gave up 4 bases and J gave up 6 bases; unmatched junction bases: 12. Germline V CDR1 and CDR2: KGHSH, LQKENI. The CDR3 loop reads CASSLKTGTSSPGELFF. The CDR3 nucleotides read TGTGCCAGCTCACTAAAAACCGGGACTAGCTCCCCCGGGGAGCTGTTTTTT.

The V gene is TRBV6-5, the J gene TRBJ1-3; perhaps TRBD1 as D (6 bases). This CDR3 is built from 14 residues. V dropped 6 bases and J dropped 8 bases, with 17 bases sitting between them. CDR1 is MNHEY and CDR2 is SVGAGI in the germline V gene. For the CDR3, the DNA is TGTGCCAGCAGCTCCGACAGGAGGATACACACCATATATTTT. Residues: CASSSDRRIHTIYF.

The chain is built from TRBV2 and TRBJ2-2; D is perhaps TRBD2 (5 bases). This CDR3 comprises 16 residues. Looked up from germline, CDR1 is SNHLY and CDR2 is FYNNEI. V was pared by 2 bases and J by 0 bases, with 10 bases between. DNA for the CDR3: TGTGCCAGCAGTGAATTATTCGGGGCGAACACCGGGGAGCTGTTTTTT. Translated: CASSELFGANTGELFF.

The rearrangement uses TRBV25-1 and TRBJ2-6; TRBD1 matches 7 bases. With V trimmed by 5 bases and J by 0 bases, 10 bases remained unmatched. This CDR3 is 18 amino acids long. CDR1 and CDR2 from the germline V gene are MGHDK and SYGVNS. CDR3 residues: CASSRDSFPFSGANVLTF. CDR3 bases: TGTGCCAGCAGTCGGGACAGCTTCCCATTCTCTGGGGCCAACGTCCTGACTTTC.

Points on this clone: Other DNA sequences in the same sample also yield this CDR3. The chain links TRBV6-5 to TRBJ1-5, with D perhaps TRBD1 (5 bases). CDR1 and CDR2 from the germline V gene are MNHEY and SVGAGI. V was pared by 0 bases and J by 7 bases, with 10 bases between. The CDR3 extends over 14 amino acids. The CDR3: CASSYSRGDQPQHF. CDR3 bases: TGTGCCAGCAGTTACTCACGGGGGGACCAGCCCCAGCATTTT.

The chain carries TRBV6-5 and TRBJ1-2, with D uncertain. CDR1 MNHEY and CDR2 SVGAGI come from the germline V gene. V lost 4 bases and J lost 0, with 9 bases in between. There are 14 residues in the CDR3. CDR3 region: CASSSRATNYGYTF. CDR3 nucleotides: TGTGCCAGCAGTTCACGGGCTACTAACTATGGCTACACCTTC.

The chain is built from TRBV5-1 and TRBJ1-2; TRBD1 aligns across 7 bases. V gave up 6 bases and J gave up 6 bases; unmatched junction bases: 8. The CDR3 has 13 amino acids. Germline V gene lookup returns CDR1 SGHRS and CDR2 YFSETQ. CDR3 DNA sequence: TGCGCCAGCACAACCGGGACAGAGCATGGCTACACCTTC. Its translation is CASTTGTEHGYTF.

The CDR3 DNA is TGTGCCAGCAGCTATGGGGGGCCGCAAGAGACCCAGTACTTC. It yields the protein CASSYGGPQETQYF. The V gene is TRBV28, the J gene TRBJ2-5; D is tentatively TRBD1 or TRBD2 (6 bases each). The CDR3 loop spans 14 amino acids. Germline V CDR1 and CDR2: MDHEN, SYDVKM. V was clipped by 6 bases and J by 2 bases, with 13 bases between them.

V and J are TRBV28 and TRBJ2-7; 7 positions agree with TRBD1. In germline, CDR1 is MDHEN, CDR2 SYDVKM. The CDR3 has 14 residues. The V segment lost 9 bases and the J segment 2 bases; nucleotides outside the gene matches: 10. CDR3 nucleotides: TGTGCCAGTTGCAGTGGGACAGCTACCTACGAGCAGTACTTC. Protein product: CASCSGTATYEQYF. The variable domain in full, with the rest retrieved from reference TRBV28 and TRBJ2-7, is DVKVTQSSRYLVKRTGEKVFLECVQDMDHENMFWYRQDPGLGLRLIYFSYDVKMKEKGDIPEGYSVSREKKERFSLILESASTNQTSMYLCASCSGTATYEQYFGPGTRLTVT.

Only one count was recorded for this clone. The chain combines TRBV7-2 with TRBJ2-7; D possibly corresponds to TRBD2 (6 bases). The CDR3 is made up of 14 amino acids. CDR1 and CDR2 (germline): SGHTA, FQGNSA. V was trimmed by 5 bases and J by 0 bases, leaving 11 bases between them. The CDR3 region is CASSDREFSYEQYF. The DNA for the CDR3 is TGTGCCAGCAGCGATCGGGAGTTCTCCTACGAGCAGTACTTC.

On this clone itself: In the same sample, other DNA sequences code for this CDR3. The chain uses TRBV5-1 and TRBJ1-4; 9 positions match TRBD1. From germline, CDR1 is SGHRS and CDR2 YFSETQ. J was trimmed by 5 bases and V by 0 bases; bases with no gene match: 2. CDR3 size: 15 residues. The CDR3 spells CASSLAGTGNEKLFF. CDR3 nucleotide sequence: TGCGCCAGCAGCTTGGCCGGGACAGGGAATGAAAAACTGTTTTTT.

The chain joins TRBV9 to TRBJ1-1, with a possible D match to TRBD1 (6 bases). With 4 bases removed from V and 7 bases from J, the gap between germline ends came to 20 bases. The CDR3 consists of 15 residues. Germline CDR1 and CDR2: SGDLS and YYNGEE. This CDR3 reads CASSPRLGGGIEAFF. CDR3 nucleotides: TGTGCCAGCAGCCCACGTTTAGGGGGGGGCATTGAAGCTTTCTTT.

V and J are TRBV9 and TRBJ2-4; D is possibly TRBD2 (6 bases). Germline CDR1 SGDLS, CDR2 YYNGEE. Trimming cost V 0 bases and J 1 base, with 8 bases left between them. This CDR3 comprises 15 residues. Here the CDR3 reads CASSVAAGAKNIQYF. CDR3 bases: TGTGCCAGCAGCGTAGCGGCGGGGGCCAAAAACATTCAGTACTTC.

This clone was observed once. The rearrangement uses TRBV5-4 and TRBJ2-3; 10 bases are a match to TRBD1. CDR1 is SGHNT, CDR2 YYREEE, per germline (reference sequence). Trimming took 5 bases from V and 3 from J; bases not matched to a gene: 6. The CDR3 is 15 amino acids. CDR3 DNA sequence: TGTGCCAGCAGAAGGGACAGGGGATCAACAGATACGCAGTATTTT. Residues: CASRRDRGSTDTQYF.

The genes are TRBV5-1 and TRBJ1-1; D is undetermined. The CDR3 is 12 amino acids. Germline values: CDR1 SGHRS, CDR2 YFSETQ. The germline V and J ends were trimmed by 5 bases and 4 bases, with 9 bases remaining between them. The CDR3 sequence is CASSDPGTEAFF. DNA for the CDR3: TGCGCCAGCAGTGATCCCGGCACTGAAGCTTTCTTT.

J is TRBJ2-7 and V is TRBV10-3; D gene ambiguous. Germline CDR1 reads ENHRY; CDR2 reads SYGVKD. V lost 6 bases to trimming and J lost 7 bases, with 4 bases between them. This CDR3 has 9 amino acids. CDR3: CAIRREQYF. The CDR3 nucleotides read TGTGCCATCAGAAGGGAGCAGTACTTC.

Note on this clone: The sample contains more than one DNA sequence encoding this CDR3. The CDR3 is CSVVGGNTDTQYF. The CDR3 nucleotides read TGCAGCGTTGTGGGCGGGAACACAGATACGCAGTATTTT. The J gene is TRBJ2-3, the V gene TRBV29-1; D perhaps matches TRBD2 (6 bases). V was clipped by 4 bases and J by 2 bases, with 10 bases between them. CDR1 and CDR2 (germline): SQVTM, ANQGSEA. The CDR3 covers 13 residues.

The rearrangement links TRBV15 to TRBJ2-7; D unclear. With 0 bases removed from V and 5 bases from J, the gap between germline ends came to 5 bases. The CDR3 runs to 12 residues. Germline V lookup: CDR1 LNHNV, CDR2 YYDKDF (reference sequence). CDR3 residues: CATSREGNEQYF. CDR3 DNA sequence: TGTGCCACCAGCAGAGAGGGAAACGAGCAGTACTTC. Looking up the rest from reference TRBV15 and TRBJ2-7 gives the full variable domain: DAMVIQNPRYQVTQFGKPVTLSCSQTLNHNVMYWYQQKSSQAPKLLFHYYDKDFNNEADTPDNFQSRRPNTSFCFLDIRSPGLGDTAMYLCATSREGNEQYFGPGTRLTVT.

The rearrangement links TRBV23-1 to TRBJ2-7; 7 bases agree with TRBD1. TRBV23-1 is placed among ORFs of uncertain function. V dropped 6 bases and J dropped 3; count of bases not matched to a gene: 5. This CDR3 is 13 amino acids long. The CDR3 DNA reads as TGCGCCAGCAGCCCCGACAGGGACTACGAGCAGTACTTC. This sequence encodes CASSPDRDYEQYF.

Details on this clone: The same CDR3 arises from other DNA sequences in this sample as well. The V call is TRBV18, the J call TRBJ2-4, with TRBD1 matching 9 bases. Per germline, CDR1 KGHSH and CDR2 LQKENI. CDR3 length equals 16 residues. J was trimmed by 3 bases and V by 1 base; bases with no gene match: 4. The DNA for the CDR3 is TGTGCCAGCTCACCACGGGACAGGGTTGGCAAAAACATTCAGTACTTC. It yields the protein CASSPRDRVGKNIQYF.